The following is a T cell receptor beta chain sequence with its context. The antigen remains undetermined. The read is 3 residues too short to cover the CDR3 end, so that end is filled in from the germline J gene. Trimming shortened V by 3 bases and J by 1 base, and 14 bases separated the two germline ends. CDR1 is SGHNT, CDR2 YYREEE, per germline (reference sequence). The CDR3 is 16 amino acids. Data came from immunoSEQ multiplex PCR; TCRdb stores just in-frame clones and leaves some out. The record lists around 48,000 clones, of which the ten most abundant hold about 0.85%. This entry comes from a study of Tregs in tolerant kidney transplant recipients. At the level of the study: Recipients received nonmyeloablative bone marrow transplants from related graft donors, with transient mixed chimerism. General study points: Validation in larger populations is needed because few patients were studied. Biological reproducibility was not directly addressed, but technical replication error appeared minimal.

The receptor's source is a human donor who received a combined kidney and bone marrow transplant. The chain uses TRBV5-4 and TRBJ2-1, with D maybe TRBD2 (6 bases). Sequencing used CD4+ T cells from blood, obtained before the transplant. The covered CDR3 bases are TGTGCCAGCAGCTCCTACCAGGGAGGATCCTACAATGAG. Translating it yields CASSSYQGGSYNE. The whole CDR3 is CASSSYQGGSYNEQFF.